These 5 T cell receptor beta chains share one sample of origin, sequenced in a study of shared clonotypes between healthy human individuals. Sequencing was performed with immunoSEQ multiplex PCR; in TCRdb, only in-frame clones are kept and a portion is missing. The sample lists about 2.1 million clones, 93% occurring once. Naive-designated CD8 cells lacked CD45RO, were positively enriched for CCR7, and omitted terminally differentiated effector memory CD45RA+ cells. The sample was naive CD8+ T cells from PBMCs. The receptors come from a man between 18 and 35 years old in good health. Some clones in this sample may be carry-over from other donors' samples.

In this sample, this clone turned up once. The genes are TRBV7-9 and TRBJ2-5; perhaps TRBD1 as D (6 bases). The closer fit of TRBJ2-7 to the DNA end suggests the J call may be wrong. CDR1 and CDR2 from the germline V gene are SEHNR and FQNEAQ (reference sequence). CDR3 length: 13 amino acids. CDR3 residues: CASRPGVSYEQYF. For the CDR3, the DNA is TGTGCCAGCAGACCAGGGGTCTCCTACGAGCAGTACTTC.

V and J are TRBV5-4 and TRBJ2-3; the match to TRBD2 covers 7 bases. The CDR3 covers 16 residues. V was pared by 4 bases and J by 0 bases, with 8 bases of the junction left unmatched. From germline, CDR1 is SGHNT and CDR2 YYREEE (reference sequence). CDR3 amino acids: CASSVSSGPSTDTQYF. The CDR3 nucleotides are TGTGCCAGCAGCGTCTCTAGCGGCCCTAGCACAGATACGCAGTATTTT.

The chain recombines TRBV28 with TRBJ1-4; no reliable D call. Germline CDR1 MDHEN, CDR2 SYDVKM. The CDR3 covers 15 residues. Trimming pared 1 base from V and 5 bases from J, leaving 11 bases between. The CDR3 bases are TGTGCCAGCAGTTTATCCCTGTCTCAGAATGAAAAACTGTTTTTT. Amino acid sequence: CASSLSLSQNEKLFF.

The chain couples TRBV27 to TRBJ2-3, with a tentative D call TRBD1 (6 bases). V lost 5 bases and J lost 1, with 13 bases in between. The CDR3 is 15 amino acids. Germline CDR1 reads MNHEY; CDR2 reads SMNVEV (reference sequence). CDR3 sequence: CASSIQGFRTDTQYF. The CDR3 DNA follows: TGTGCCAGCAGTATACAGGGTTTCCGCACAGATACGCAGTATTTT.

This chain links TRBV4-1 with TRBJ2-2; D is perhaps TRBD2 (5 bases). Germline V gives CDR1 MGHRA, CDR2 YSYEKL. V lost 4 bases and J 0 bases, leaving 18 bases between the germline ends. The CDR3 has 18 amino acids. CDR3 amino acids: CASSPSGYQIPNTGELFF. Here the CDR3 DNA reads TGCGCCAGCAGCCCCTCGGGGTACCAGATACCGAACACCGGGGAGCTGTTTTTT.